There are many counts of the clone carrying this TCR beta chain. The target antigen is unknown. These data are taken from a study of identical twins. The CDR3 runs 15 residues. V lost 5 bases and J 3 bases, leaving 17 bases between the germline ends. The germline V gene has CDR1 SQVTM and CDR2 ANQGSEA. Using its own MiXCR run on the 5' RACE reads, TCRdb lists one record per CDR3 protein. The sample has approximately 600,000 distinct CDR3 sequences, around 7.5% seen once. General study points: The more abundant beta clonotypes in cord blood had fewer insertions, and memory repertoires did not show this.

This sample was shared with a second study, whose subject was yellow fever vaccine responses in identical twins.

The chain joins TRBV29-1 to TRBJ2-1; D possibly corresponds to TRBD2 (6 bases). The TCR sequence derives from a woman aged 18-35 years in good health. Input material: PBMCs. CDR3 in amino acids: CSVPSSGSYYNEQFF. The CDR3 DNA reads TGCAGCGTTCCCAGTAGCGGCTCTTACTACAATGAGCAGTTCTTC.